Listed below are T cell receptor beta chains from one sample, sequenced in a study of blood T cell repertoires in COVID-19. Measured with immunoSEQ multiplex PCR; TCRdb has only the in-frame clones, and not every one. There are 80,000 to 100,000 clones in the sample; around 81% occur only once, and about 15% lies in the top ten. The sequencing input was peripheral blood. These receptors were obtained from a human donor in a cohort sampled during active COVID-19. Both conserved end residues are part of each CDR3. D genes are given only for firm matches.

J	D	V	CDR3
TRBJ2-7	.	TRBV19	CASSIRPGFKQYF
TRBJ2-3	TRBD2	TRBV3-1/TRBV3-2	CASSPSTSGASSSTDTQYF
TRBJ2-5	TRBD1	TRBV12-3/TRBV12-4	CASSWDSQETQYF
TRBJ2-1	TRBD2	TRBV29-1	CSVYAGTTYNEQFF
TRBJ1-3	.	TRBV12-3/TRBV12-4	CASSGGPTIYF
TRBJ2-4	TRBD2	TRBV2	CASRRGGTSGENIQYF
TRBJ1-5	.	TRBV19	CASSIAGESGNQPQHF
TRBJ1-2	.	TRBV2	CASSTTGSYGYTF
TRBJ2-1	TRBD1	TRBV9	CASSGTGSYNEQFF
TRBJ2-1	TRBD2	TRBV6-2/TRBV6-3	CASSSVSGSSGNEQFF
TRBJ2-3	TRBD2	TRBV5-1	CASSARPLSGGSTDTQYF
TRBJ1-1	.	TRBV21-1	CASSHLWGPNTEAFF
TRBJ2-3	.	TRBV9	CASSVGGDTQYF
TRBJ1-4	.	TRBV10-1	CASSESHGVTEKLFF
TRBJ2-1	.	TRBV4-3	CASSQDGLSYNEQFF
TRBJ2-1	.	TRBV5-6	CASSLGLPSYNEQFF
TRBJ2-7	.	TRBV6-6	CASSYLPTTGPHEQYF
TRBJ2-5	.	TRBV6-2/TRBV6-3	CASSYAAGDGETQYF
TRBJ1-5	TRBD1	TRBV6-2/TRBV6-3	CASSSGQVFNQPQHF
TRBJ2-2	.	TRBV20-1	CSASTVNTGELFF
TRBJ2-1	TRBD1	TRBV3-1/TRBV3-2	CASSPDRRYNEQFF
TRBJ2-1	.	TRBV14	CASSQVGWEEDEQFF